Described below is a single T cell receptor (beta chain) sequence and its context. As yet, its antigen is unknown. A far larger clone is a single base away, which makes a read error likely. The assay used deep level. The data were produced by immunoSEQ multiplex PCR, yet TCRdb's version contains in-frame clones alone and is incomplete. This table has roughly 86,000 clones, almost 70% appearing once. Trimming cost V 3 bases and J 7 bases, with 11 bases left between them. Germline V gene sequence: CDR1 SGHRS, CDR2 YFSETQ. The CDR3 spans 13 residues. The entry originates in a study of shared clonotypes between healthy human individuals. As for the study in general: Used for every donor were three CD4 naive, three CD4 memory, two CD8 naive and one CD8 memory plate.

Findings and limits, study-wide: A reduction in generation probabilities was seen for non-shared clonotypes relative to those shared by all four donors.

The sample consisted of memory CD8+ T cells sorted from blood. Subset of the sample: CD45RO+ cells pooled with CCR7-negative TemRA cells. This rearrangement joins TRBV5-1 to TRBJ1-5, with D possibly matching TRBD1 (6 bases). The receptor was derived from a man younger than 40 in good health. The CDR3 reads CASSWEGEQPQHF. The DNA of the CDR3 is TGCGCCAGCAGCTGGGAGGGGGAGCAGCCCCAGCATTTT. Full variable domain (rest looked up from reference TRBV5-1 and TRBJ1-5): KAGVTQTPRYLIKTRGQQVTLSCSPISGHRSVSWYQQTPGQGLQFLFEYFSETQRNKGNFPGRFSGRQFSNSRSEMNVSTLELGDSALYLCASSWEGEQPQHFGDGTRLSIL.